This TCR beta chain was captured in a study of blood T cell repertoires in COVID-19. Across the study: Specimens from acute and convalescent COVID-19 originated in the United States, Italy and Spain. Sources were T cells, B-cell-depleted T cells, or PBMCs; the material itself was cDNA or gDNA.

In the authors' methods: The assay estimated nucleated cells by amplifying reference gene primers. The data were produced by immunoSEQ multiplex PCR, yet TCRdb's version contains in-frame clones alone and is incomplete. The D gene and trimming were derived from the DNA, and the V and J assignments and clone size from that table. The repertoire has some 130,000 clones, 70% to 90% of them found once; the top ten carry 10% to 15%. There are 15 residues in the CDR3. Germline assignment: CDR1 LNHDA and CDR2 SQIVND (reference sequence). The V end was cut by 6 bases, the J end by 0 bases, with 12 bases between.

This sequence originates from a human donor in a cohort sampled during active COVID-19. Sample: peripheral blood. This chain uses TRBV19 with TRBJ1-5; TRBD1 is a possible D gene (6 bases). The CDR3 bases are TGTGCCAGTAGACAGGGAGGGAATAGCAATCAGCCCCAGCATTTT. Translating gives CASRQGGNSNQPQHF.